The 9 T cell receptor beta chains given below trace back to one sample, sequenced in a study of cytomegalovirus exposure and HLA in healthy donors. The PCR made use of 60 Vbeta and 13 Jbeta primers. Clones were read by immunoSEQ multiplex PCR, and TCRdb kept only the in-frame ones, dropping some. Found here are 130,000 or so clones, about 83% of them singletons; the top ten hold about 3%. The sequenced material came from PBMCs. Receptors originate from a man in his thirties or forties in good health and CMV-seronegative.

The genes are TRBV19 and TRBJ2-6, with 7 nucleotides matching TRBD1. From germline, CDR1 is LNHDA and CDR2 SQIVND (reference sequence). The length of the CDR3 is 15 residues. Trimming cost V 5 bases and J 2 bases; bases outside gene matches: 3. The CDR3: CASSPDRAGANVLTF. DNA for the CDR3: TGTGCCAGTAGTCCCGACAGGGCTGGGGCCAACGTCCTGACTTTC.

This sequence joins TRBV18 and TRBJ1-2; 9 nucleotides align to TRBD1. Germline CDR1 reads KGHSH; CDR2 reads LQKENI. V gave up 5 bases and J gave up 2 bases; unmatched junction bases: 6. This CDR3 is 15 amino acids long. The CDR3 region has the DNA TGTGCCAGCTCATTGACCGGGACAGGGAACTATGGCTACACCTTC. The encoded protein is CASSLTGTGNYGYTF.

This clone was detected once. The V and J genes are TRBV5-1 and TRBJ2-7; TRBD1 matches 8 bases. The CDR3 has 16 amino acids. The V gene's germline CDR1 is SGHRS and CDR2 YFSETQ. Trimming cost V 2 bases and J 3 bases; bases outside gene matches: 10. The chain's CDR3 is CASSFGASTGDYEQYF. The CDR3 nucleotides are TGCGCCAGCAGCTTCGGAGCTTCGACAGGGGACTACGAGCAGTACTTC.

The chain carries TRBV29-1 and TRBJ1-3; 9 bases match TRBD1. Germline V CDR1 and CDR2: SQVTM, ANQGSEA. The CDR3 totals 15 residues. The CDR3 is CSVSDRGKTGNTIYF. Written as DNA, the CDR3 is TGCAGTGTAAGTGACAGGGGGAAGACTGGAAACACCATATATTTT.

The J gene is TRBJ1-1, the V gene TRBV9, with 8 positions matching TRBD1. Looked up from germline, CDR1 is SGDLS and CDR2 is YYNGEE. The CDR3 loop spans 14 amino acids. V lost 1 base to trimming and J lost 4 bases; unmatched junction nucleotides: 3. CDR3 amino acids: CASSVLGQGTEAFF. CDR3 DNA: TGTGCCAGCAGCGTATTAGGACAGGGCACTGAAGCTTTCTTT.

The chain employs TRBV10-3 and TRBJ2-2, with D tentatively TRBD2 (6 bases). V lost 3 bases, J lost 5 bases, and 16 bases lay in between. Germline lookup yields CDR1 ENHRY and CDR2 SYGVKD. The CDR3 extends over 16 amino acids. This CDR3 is CAISETGDGVTGELFF. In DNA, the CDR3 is TGTGCCATCAGTGAAACGGGGGACGGGGTGACCGGGGAGCTGTTTTTT.

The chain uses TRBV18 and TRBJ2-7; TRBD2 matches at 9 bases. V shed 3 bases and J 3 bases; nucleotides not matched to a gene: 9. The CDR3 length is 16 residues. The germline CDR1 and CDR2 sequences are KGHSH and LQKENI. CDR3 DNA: TGTGCCAGCTCACCGCCTAGCGGGATACCGAGCTACGAGCAGTACTTC. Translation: CASSPPSGIPSYEQYF.

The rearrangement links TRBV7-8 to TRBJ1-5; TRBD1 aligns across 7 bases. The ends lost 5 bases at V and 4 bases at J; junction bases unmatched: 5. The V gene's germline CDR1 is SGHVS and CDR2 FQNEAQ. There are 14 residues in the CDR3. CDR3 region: CASSRLGQNQPQHF. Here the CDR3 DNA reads TGTGCCAGCAGCCGCTTGGGACAGAATCAGCCCCAGCATTTT.

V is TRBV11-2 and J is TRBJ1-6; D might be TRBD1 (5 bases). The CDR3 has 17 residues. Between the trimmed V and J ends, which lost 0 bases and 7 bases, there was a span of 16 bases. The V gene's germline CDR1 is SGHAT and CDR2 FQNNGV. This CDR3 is CASSLEPGRGENSPLHF. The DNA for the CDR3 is TGTGCCAGCAGCTTAGAACCTGGGAGGGGCGAAAATTCACCCCTCCACTTT.